This TCR beta chain was sequenced in a study of OX40 agonist ivuxolimab in advanced cancers. Concerning the study at large: Ivuxolimab was a fully human IgG2 agonistic monoclonal antibody targeting the costimulatory receptor OX40 (CD134). The monotherapy dose-escalation portion (N ≈ 57 patients) of the phase I ivuxolimab trial is reported in the paper. Prior anti-PD-1, anti-PD-L1 or anti-CTLA-4 therapy was permitted, and 40% of dose-escalation patients had received checkpoint inhibitors. Peripheral TCRbeta sequencing aimed to test whether ivuxolimab altered TCR sequence diversity and caused clonal T-cell expansion. Intravenous ivuxolimab was administered to patients every 2 weeks at six dose levels: 0.01, 0.1, 0.3, 1.5, 3 and 10 mg/kg. Of the approximately 50 dose-escalation patients, hepatocellular carcinoma was present in about 20, melanoma in around 15, renal cell carcinoma in 9 and head and neck cancer in 9. Partial responses occurred in three dose-escalation patients: two with cutaneous melanoma and one with hepatocellular carcinoma. The dose-escalation cohort was 80% to 90% male with a mean age of around 62 years, ranging from roughly 23 to 79. Broad study findings and their caveats: Partial responders in the 0.1-3.0 mg/kg groups had among the lowest normalized peripheral clonal expansion, especially among CD8+ T cells. Clonal expansion of both CD4+ and CD8+ blood T cells was observed from baseline to week 6 at doses 0.1 to 3.0 mg/kg. Low levels of normalized T-cell clonal expansion were also seen in some patients who did not respond. The antigen specificity of the clonally expanded peripheral T cells was not determined. After ivuxolimab, expanded clones were on average more numerous among CD8+ T cells than among CD4+ T cells.

The germline V gene sets CDR1 to MNHEY and CDR2 to SVGAGI. CDR3 length: 15 amino acids, cysteine to phenylalanine. The only DNA kept is the CDR3, 45 bases in frame from the first base. The germline V end is reduced by 5 bases and the J end by 6 bases; junction bases left unmatched: 9. The trial excluded patients who had a history of autoimmune disease or who were on systemic immunosuppression. Peripheral blood for TCR sequencing was collected from all dose cohorts at baseline, on cycle 4 day 1, and on cycle 7 day 1. The samples were drawn from a first-in-human, open-label, multicenter phase I dose-escalation trial of ivuxolimab. The trial enrolled adults with locally advanced or metastatic head and neck squamous cell, hepatocellular, melanoma or renal cell carcinoma. Before TCR sequencing, CD4+ and CD8+ T cells were separately sorted from peripheral blood. Remarks on this clone: This clone's antigen is unknown. Base quality data are lacking; no much larger clone is found one base away.

Genomic DNA was extracted from sorted cells for sequencing of the TCRbeta CDR3 region. The immunoSEQ Assay was used to sequence the TCRbeta CDR3 regions. The clones in this table, taken by TCRdb from immuneACCESS, are in-frame only. Not every clone is retained; where verified, under half of the shortfall comes from an unresolved V gene, and the cause of the rest is unknown. The sample data list more than 75,000 clones, and roughly 90% of these were observed just once. The ten largest make up 0.3% to 0.45% of the sample. Sequenced material: CD4+ or CD8+ T cells sorted from blood, taken in a trial of the OX40 agonist ivuxolimab. The V and J segments used are TRBV6-5 and TRBJ1-4; TRBD1 aligns with 7 central bases. This receptor was identified in an adult with an advanced solid tumor such as melanoma, head and neck, liver or kidney cancer. The base sequence is TGTGCCAGCAGTAAAAGAGACAGGGTTGATGAAAAACTGTTTTTT. Translated, this is CASSKRDRVDEKLFF.